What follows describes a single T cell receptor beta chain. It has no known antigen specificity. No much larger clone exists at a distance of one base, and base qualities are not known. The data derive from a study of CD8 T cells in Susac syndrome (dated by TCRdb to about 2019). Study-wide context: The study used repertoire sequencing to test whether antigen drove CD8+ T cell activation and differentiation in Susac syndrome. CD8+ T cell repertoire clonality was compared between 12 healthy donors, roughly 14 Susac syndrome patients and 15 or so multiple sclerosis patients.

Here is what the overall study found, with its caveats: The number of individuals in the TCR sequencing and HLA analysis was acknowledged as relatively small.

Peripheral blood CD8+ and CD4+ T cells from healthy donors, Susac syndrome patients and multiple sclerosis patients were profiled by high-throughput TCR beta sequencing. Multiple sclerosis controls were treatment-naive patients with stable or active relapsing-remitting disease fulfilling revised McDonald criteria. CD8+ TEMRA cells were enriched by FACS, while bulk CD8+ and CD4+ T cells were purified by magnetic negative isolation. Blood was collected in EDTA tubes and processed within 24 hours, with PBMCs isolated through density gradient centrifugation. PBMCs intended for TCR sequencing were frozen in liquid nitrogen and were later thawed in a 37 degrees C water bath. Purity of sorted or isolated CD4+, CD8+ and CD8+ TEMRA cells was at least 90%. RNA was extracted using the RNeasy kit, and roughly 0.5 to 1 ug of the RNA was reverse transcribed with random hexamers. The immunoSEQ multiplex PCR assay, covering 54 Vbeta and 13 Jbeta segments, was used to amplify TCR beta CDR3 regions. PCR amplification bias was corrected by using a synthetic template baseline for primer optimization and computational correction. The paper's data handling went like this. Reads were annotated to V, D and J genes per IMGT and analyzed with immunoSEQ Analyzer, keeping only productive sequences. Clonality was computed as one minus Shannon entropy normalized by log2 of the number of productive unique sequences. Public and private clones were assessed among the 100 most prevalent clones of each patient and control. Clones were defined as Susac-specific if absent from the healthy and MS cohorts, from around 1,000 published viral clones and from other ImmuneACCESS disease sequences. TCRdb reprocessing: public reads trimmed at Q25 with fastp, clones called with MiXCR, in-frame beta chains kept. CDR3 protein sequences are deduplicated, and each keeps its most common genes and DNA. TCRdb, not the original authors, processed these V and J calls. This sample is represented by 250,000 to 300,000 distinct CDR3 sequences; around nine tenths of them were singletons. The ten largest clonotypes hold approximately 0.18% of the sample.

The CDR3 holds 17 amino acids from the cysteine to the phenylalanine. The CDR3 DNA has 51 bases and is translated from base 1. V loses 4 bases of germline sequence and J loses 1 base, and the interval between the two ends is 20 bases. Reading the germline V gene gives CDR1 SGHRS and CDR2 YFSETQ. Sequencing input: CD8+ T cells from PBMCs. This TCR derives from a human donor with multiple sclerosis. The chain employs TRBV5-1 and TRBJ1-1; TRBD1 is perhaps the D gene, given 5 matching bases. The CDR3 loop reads CASSTVRRGPRNTEAFF. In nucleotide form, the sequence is TGCGCCAGCAGCACGGTCCGGAGGGGCCCAAGGAACACTGAAGCTTTCTTT.